The 32 T cell receptor beta chains below were found in one sample sequenced in a study of vaccination effects on CD4 cells after COVID-19. ViraFEST used viral peptide pools to expand antigen-specific CD4+ T cells before sequencing. The culture ran for under eleven days, and then CD4+ T cells were isolated. The person had PCR-confirmed SARS-CoV-2 infection between March and December 2020. The data were produced by immunoSEQ multiplex PCR, yet TCRdb's version contains in-frame clones alone and is incomplete. The repertoire consists of about 27,000 clones, with 75% to 80% occurring once and the leading ten covering about 16%. These receptors' antigens are unknown. Material: CD4+ T cells from PBMCs cultured with HCoV-NL63 spike peptides, obtained before COVID-19 vaccination. The receptor set was obtained from a human donor who had a prior SARS-CoV-2 infection.

The chain combines TRBV12-3 or TRBV12-4 with TRBJ2-7; D uncertain. This CDR3 contains 13 residues. V shed 2 bases and J shed 3 bases, with 8 bases lying between them. The CDR3 coding sequence is TGTGCCAGCAGTTTATCGGCCTACTACGAGCAGTACTTC. Translated: CASSLSAYYEQYF.

This chain joins TRBV7-2 and TRBJ2-7, with 10 bases lining up with TRBD2. The V segment lost 1 base and the J segment 9 bases; nucleotides outside the gene matches: 6. The germline V gene encodes CDR1 SGHTA and CDR2 FQGNSA. There are 14 residues in the CDR3. The CDR3 nucleotides are TGTGCCAGCAGCTTAGGACTAGCGGGTGGAAGGCAGTACTTC. It encodes CASSLGLAGGRQYF.

This clone was recorded once. The chain links TRBV29-1 to TRBJ1-3; TRBD1 is a possible D gene (6 bases). V was cut by 4 bases and J by 0 bases, with 13 bases left in between. CDR3 size: 15 residues. CDR1 and CDR2 (germline): SQVTM, ANQGSEA. The chain's CDR3 is CSVAPGVSSGNTIYF. The CDR3 region has the DNA TGCAGCGTTGCTCCAGGGGTGTCCTCTGGAAACACCATATATTTT.

V usage is TRBV5-1 and J usage is TRBJ2-5; 11 nucleotides match TRBD2. The CDR3 has 16 residues. The V gene's germline CDR1 is SGHRS and CDR2 YFSETQ. The ends lost 5 bases at V and 0 bases at J; junction bases unmatched: 6. CDR3 sequence: CASSSGLAEYQETQYF. The CDR3 DNA sequence: TGCGCCAGCAGTTCGGGACTAGCGGAGTACCAAGAGACCCAGTACTTC.

CDR3 DNA: TGTGCCAGCAGCCGGGAGGGCCGGACGGATACGCAGTATTTT. Translation: CASSREGRTDTQYF. This chain connects TRBV5-4 to TRBJ2-3, with 8 bases lining up with TRBD2. The junction had 7 bases not matched to a gene; V was cut back by 4 bases and J by 6 bases. The germline CDR1 and CDR2 sequences are SGHNT and YYREEE (reference sequence). The CDR3 runs 14 residues. The variable domain in full, completed from reference TRBV5-4 and TRBJ2-3, reads ETGVTQSPTHLIKTRGQQVTLRCSSQSGHNTVSWYQQALGQGPQFIFQYYREEENGRGNFPPRFSGLQFPNYSSELNVNALELDDSALYLCASSREGRTDTQYFGPGTRLTVL.

This sequence joins TRBV4-3 and TRBJ2-1, with D perhaps being TRBD1 or TRBD2 (5 bases each). Germline CDR1 and CDR2: LGHNA and YSLEER. The CDR3 length is 17 residues. Trimming took off 0 bases at V and 0 bases at J, with 12 bases between the two ends. CDR3 bases: TGCGCCAGCAGCCAAGATTACGGGGCTTACTCCTACAATGAGCAGTTCTTC. Its protein product is CASSQDYGAYSYNEQFF.

This chain uses TRBV14 with TRBJ2-1; a possible D gene is TRBD2 (5 bases). The CDR3 consists of 14 residues. Trimming removed 1 base from V and 10 bases from J, with 14 bases in between. The germline gives CDR1 SGHDN, CDR2 FVKESK. The CDR3 loop reads CASSQGKRFSEQFF. CDR3 coding DNA: TGTGCCAGCAGCCAAGGAAAGCGGTTCTCCGAGCAGTTCTTC. The complete variable domain, with remaining parts taken from reference TRBV14 and TRBJ2-1, reads EAGVTQFPSHSVIEKGQTVTLRCDPISGHDNLYWYRRVMGKEIKFLLHFVKESKQDESGMPNNRFLAERTGGTYSTLKVQPAELEDSGVYFCASSQGKRFSEQFFGPGTRLTVL.

The chain carries TRBV5-1 and TRBJ2-7; 8 nucleotides match TRBD2. The germline V gene encodes CDR1 SGHRS and CDR2 YFSETQ. The CDR3 consists of 14 residues. V lost 3 bases to trimming and J lost 7 bases; unmatched junction nucleotides: 9. The CDR3 protein is CASSSGLDAGEQYF. In nucleotides, the CDR3 is TGCGCCAGCAGCTCGGGACTAGACGCCGGGGAGCAGTACTTC.

This rearrangement joins TRBV2 to TRBJ1-1; the D gene is possibly TRBD1 (6 bases). Germline-derived CDR1 and CDR2 are SNHLY and FYNNEI. The CDR3 runs 12 residues. V was clipped by 6 bases and J by 7 bases, with 12 bases between them. The CDR3 reads CASSQGGGEAFF. The DNA for the CDR3 is TGTGCCAGCAGCCAGGGAGGGGGTGAAGCTTTCTTT.

The chain is built from TRBV6-6 and TRBJ1-6; TRBD1 is a possible D gene (5 bases). The CDR3 runs 15 residues. Germline values: CDR1 MNHNY, CDR2 SVGAGI (reference sequence). V lost 2 bases, J lost 7 bases, and 12 bases lay in between. CDR3 protein: CASSYPGTENSPLHF. The DNA of the CDR3 is TGTGCCAGCAGTTACCCCGGGACGGAGAATTCACCCCTCCACTTT.

This clone was observed a single time. The J gene is TRBJ1-2, the V gene TRBV5-4; 9 nucleotides agree with TRBD1. Germline V gene sequence: CDR1 SGHNT, CDR2 YYREEE (reference sequence). The CDR3 runs to 16 residues. The V segment lost 0 bases and the J segment 2 bases; nucleotides outside the gene matches: 5. The CDR3 region has the DNA TGTGCCAGCAGCTTGGGATCCGGGACAGGGAACTATGGCTACACCTTC. Its translation is CASSLGSGTGNYGYTF.

The chain carries TRBV5-5 and TRBJ2-2, with 7 bases lining up with TRBD1. The germline CDR1 and CDR2 sequences are SGHKS and YYEKEE (reference sequence). Trimming took 4 bases from V and 5 from J; bases not matched to a gene: 20. The CDR3 has 19 residues. The CDR3 nucleotides read TGTGCCAGCAGCCCCTTTGGAACGACAGGGAGTCTGATGACCGGGGAGCTGTTTTTT. Translating it yields CASSPFGTTGSLMTGELFF.

This clone was seen only a few times. The genes are TRBV18 and TRBJ1-3; D uncertain. The V gene lost 2 bases and the J gene lost 3 bases, with 5 bases spanning the gap. This CDR3 has 13 amino acids. Germline V lookup: CDR1 KGHSH, CDR2 LQKENI. The DNA of the CDR3 is TGTGCCAGCTCACCAGCCCTTGGAAACACCATATATTTT. This sequence encodes CASSPALGNTIYF.

The chain links TRBV7-2 to TRBJ1-1; D may be TRBD1 (5 bases). V dropped 1 base and J dropped 4 bases, with 19 bases sitting between them. The CDR3 contains 17 residues. Germline CDR1 is SGHTA and CDR2 is FQGNSA. CDR3 DNA: TGTGCCAGCAGCTTAGATCCCTCGGGACGGTTGATCACTGAAGCTTTCTTT. The encoded protein is CASSLDPSGRLITEAFF.

The genes are TRBV9 and TRBJ1-6; possibly TRBD1 for D (5 bases). V gave up 3 bases and J gave up 4 bases, with 17 bases separating them. The CDR3 totals 17 residues. CDR1 SGDLS and CDR2 YYNGEE come from the germline V gene. The CDR3 DNA reads TGTGCCAGCAGCGCGAGGAGTTGGGGGGATTATAATTCACCCCTCCACTTT. Its protein product is CASSARSWGDYNSPLHF.

The rearrangement links TRBV30 to TRBJ2-2; D possibly corresponds to TRBD1 (5 bases). V was trimmed by 1 base and J by 0 bases, leaving 12 bases between them. The V gene's germline CDR1 is GTSNPN and CDR2 SVGIG (reference sequence). The length of the CDR3 is 16 residues. This CDR3 reads CAWSATWTSNTGELFF. The CDR3 nucleotides are TGTGCCTGGAGTGCCACATGGACATCGAACACCGGGGAGCTGTTTTTT.

J is TRBJ2-3 and V is TRBV4-2, with D possibly being TRBD1 or TRBD2 (5 bases each). Germline V CDR1 and CDR2: LGHNA, YNFKEQ. The V and J ends lost 1 base and 0 bases respectively, with 8 bases between them. CDR3 length: 15 amino acids. This CDR3 reads CASSQGGGSTDTQYF. CDR3 DNA sequence: TGTGCCAGCAGCCAAGGGGGCGGGAGCACAGATACGCAGTATTTT.

The chain couples TRBV5-1 to TRBJ2-7, with a possible D match to TRBD1 (5 bases). With 4 bases removed from V and 5 bases from J, the gap between germline ends came to 16 bases. Germline V gives CDR1 SGHRS, CDR2 YFSETQ. The CDR3 runs to 14 residues. The CDR3 DNA reads as TGCGCCAGCAGCAGAGAACAACTCAGGGACGAGCAGTACTTC. As protein: CASSREQLRDEQYF. Filled out from reference TRBV5-1 and TRBJ2-7, the complete variable domain reads KAGVTQTPRYLIKTRGQQVTLSCSPISGHRSVSWYQQTPGQGLQFLFEYFSETQRNKGNFPGRFSGRQFSNSRSEMNVSTLELGDSALYLCASSREQLRDEQYFGPGTRLTVT.

This chain connects TRBV5-5 to TRBJ2-3; 9 bases match TRBD2. This CDR3 contains 15 residues. The germline V gene encodes CDR1 SGHKS and CDR2 YYEKEE (reference sequence). The J segment lost 0 bases and the V segment lost 6 bases, leaving 5 bases of the junction unmatched. The CDR3 reads CASTSSGASTDTQYF. In DNA, the CDR3 is TGTGCCAGCACCTCTAGCGGGGCTAGCACAGATACGCAGTATTTT.

The chain has TRBV19 and TRBJ2-5; D gene unclear. The germline gives CDR1 LNHDA, CDR2 SQIVND (reference sequence). V lost 6 bases to trimming and J lost 1 base, with 9 bases between them. CDR3 length: 13 residues. The CDR3 is CASSPRTQETQYF. DNA of the CDR3: TGTGCCAGTAGCCCCAGGACCCAAGAGACCCAGTACTTC.

V usage is TRBV7-3 and J usage is TRBJ1-3, with TRBD1 as a possible D gene (5 bases). Germline CDR1 SGHTA, CDR2 FQGTGA. V gave up 6 bases and J gave up 5 bases, with 11 bases separating them. This CDR3 region has 13 residues. The CDR3 DNA reads TGTGCCAGCAGTCCGGGACCTAGAAACACCATATATTTT. Translating it yields CASSPGPRNTIYF.

In this sample, this clone turned up once. The chain carries TRBV6-5 and TRBJ1-1, with D unresolved. Germline V gives CDR1 MNHEY, CDR2 SVGAGI. The CDR3 sequence is 15 residues long. V lost 0 bases to trimming and J lost 2 bases, with 10 bases between them. The CDR3 DNA reads TGTGCCAGCAGTTACTCCGGACGGACTAACACTGAAGCTTTCTTT. As protein: CASSYSGRTNTEAFF.

This rearrangement joins TRBV4-3 to TRBJ2-3; the match to TRBD1 covers 8 bases. Per germline, CDR1 LGHNA and CDR2 YSLEER. The CDR3 runs to 15 residues. Unmatched junction bases numbered 8, after V lost 0 bases and J lost 9 bases. In DNA, the CDR3 is TGCGCCAGCAGCCAAGATTCTTCAGGGGGCGTCACGCAGTATTTT. Protein sequence: CASSQDSSGGVTQYF.

The chain is built from TRBV30 and TRBJ1-5; D not certain. Germline loops: CDR1 GTSNPN, CDR2 SVGIG (reference sequence). This CDR3 has 17 amino acids. The ends were cut back, 2 bases at V and 0 bases at J, with 17 bases in the middle. DNA of the CDR3: TGTGCCTGGAGTCAAGGGCTAAACAGCGATAGCAATCAGCCCCAGCATTTT. Protein product: CAWSQGLNSDSNQPQHF.

The genes are TRBV2 and TRBJ2-7; 7 bases line up with TRBD1. CDR1 and CDR2 from the germline V gene are SNHLY and FYNNEI. The CDR3 is 13 amino acids. V was pared by 8 bases and J by 0 bases, with 4 bases of the junction left unmatched. In DNA form, the CDR3 reads TGTGCCAGCGGTGGGGACAGCTCCTACGAGCAGTACTTC. Translating it yields CASGGDSSYEQYF.

This rearrangement joins TRBV29-1 to TRBJ2-5; no reliable D call. The CDR3 totals 13 residues. Trimming took off 7 bases at V and 3 bases at J, with 15 bases between the two ends. Germline CDR1 is SQVTM and CDR2 is ANQGSEA. The CDR3 region is CSAPGLVEETQYF. The CDR3 nucleotides are TGCAGCGCCCCCGGGTTAGTAGAAGAGACCCAGTACTTC.

V gene TRBV2 combines with J gene TRBJ2-1; 12 positions agree with TRBD2. The CDR3 runs to 18 residues. V shed 8 bases and J 8 bases; nucleotides not matched to a gene: 19. Germline assignment: CDR1 SNHLY and CDR2 FYNNEI. The CDR3 sequence is CASHSGRLAGAYGDEQFF. For the CDR3, the DNA is TGTGCCAGCCATTCCGGGCGACTAGCGGGAGCATACGGGGATGAGCAGTTCTTC.

The chain links TRBV2 to TRBJ2-7; the D gene is possibly TRBD2 (5 bases). The CDR3 covers 12 residues. With 5 bases removed from V and 3 bases from J, the gap between germline ends came to 8 bases. Germline values: CDR1 SNHLY, CDR2 FYNNEI. CDR3 nucleotides: TGTGCCAGCAGTACGGGGTTCTACGAGCAGTACTTC. This codes for CASSTGFYEQYF.

This clone appeared a few times. The chain has TRBV24-1 and TRBJ2-2; TRBD1 matches at 7 bases. CDR1 is KGHDR and CDR2 is SFDVKD in the germline V gene. With 1 base clipped from V and 7 bases from J, the junction kept 5 bases outside the gene matches. CDR3 length equals 15 residues. As DNA, the CDR3 is TGTGCCACCAGTGATTTCCCAGGGGGTAGCGGGGAGCTGTTTTTT. Encoded protein: CATSDFPGGSGELFF.

V is TRBV7-2 and J is TRBJ1-1; D might be TRBD1 (6 bases). V lost 5 bases and J 0 bases, leaving 13 bases between the germline ends. The length of the CDR3 is 15 residues. The germline gives CDR1 SGHTA, CDR2 FQGNSA. CDR3 region: CASSRRGPMNTEAFF. CDR3 coding DNA: TGTGCCAGCAGCCGTCGGGGGCCCATGAACACTGAAGCTTTCTTT.

The chain recombines TRBV2 with TRBJ1-3; 10 bases line up with TRBD1. Trimming at V came to 6 bases and at J to 0 bases, leaving 5 bases not matched to a gene. The germline V gene encodes CDR1 SNHLY and CDR2 FYNNEI. The length of the CDR3 is 16 residues. CDR3 loop: CASSPGQGFSGNTIYF. DNA for the CDR3: TGTGCCAGCAGCCCGGGACAGGGGTTCTCTGGAAACACCATATATTTT.

The V call is TRBV6-5, the J call TRBJ2-7; maybe TRBD2 (6 bases). Germline V CDR1 and CDR2: MNHEY, SVGAGI. Trimming cost V 10 bases and J 6 bases, with 22 bases left between them. This CDR3 contains 14 residues. The CDR3 coding sequence is TGTGCCATTATGGCGGGAAGCTTTTATGGCGAGCAGTACTTC. Its translation is CAIMAGSFYGEQYF.